Shown below are 25 T cell receptor beta chains from a single sample sequenced in a study of spatial heterogeneity in lung cancer. Overall study findings and caveats: It was found that expanded intratumoral alpha and beta TCR counts tracked tumor mutation counts.

TCRdb processed the 5' RACE reads anew with MiXCR; each CDR3 protein has one entry. The sample has around 15,000 distinct CDR3 sequences, under 7.5% seen once. Which antigens these TCRs recognize remains unknown. Time point noted: sample taken at primary tumor resection. The starting material was lung tumor tissue, obtained at surgery. These receptors all come from a female donor with early-stage non-small cell lung cancer.

The chain has TRBV5-1 and TRBJ2-7; D is perhaps TRBD1 (6 bases). V dropped 4 bases and J dropped 9 bases, with 11 bases sitting between them. The CDR3 consists of 11 residues. Germline V gene sequence: CDR1 SGHRS, CDR2 YFSETQ. CDR3 loop: CASSGQGGQYF. The DNA of the CDR3 is TGCGCCAGCAGCGGCCAAGGGGGGCAGTACTTC.

This clonotype was detected ten times or more. The chain combines TRBV2 with TRBJ1-2; the D is unclear. V lost 6 bases and J lost 0, with 20 bases in between. CDR1 SNHLY and CDR2 FYNNEI come from the germline V gene. CDR3 length equals 17 residues. The CDR3 protein is CASRPRLGREANYGYTF. CDR3 nucleotide sequence: TGTGCCAGCAGGCCCCGGTTAGGACGGGAAGCTAACTATGGCTACACCTTC.

This clonotype was seen many times. The chain couples TRBV6-6 to TRBJ2-5; 10 nucleotides match TRBD1. Germline V gene data show CDR1 as MNHNY and CDR2 as SVGAGI (reference sequence). V lost 2 bases to trimming and J lost 5 bases; unmatched junction nucleotides: 5. CDR3 length: 15 residues. The CDR3 loop reads CASSYGGTGDETQYF. The CDR3 nucleotides are TGTGCCAGCAGTTACGGGGGGACAGGGGATGAGACCCAGTACTTC.

The sample holds many counts of this clonotype. The rearrangement uses TRBV28 and TRBJ2-6; D unresolved. The CDR3 consists of 16 residues. CDR1 MDHEN and CDR2 SYDVKM come from the germline V gene. Trimming took off 3 bases at V and 0 bases at J, with 9 bases between the two ends. CDR3 bases: TGTGCCAGCAGTTTTTATGGGAACTCTGGGGCCAACGTCCTGACTTTC. Translated: CASSFYGNSGANVLTF.

The chain recombines TRBV29-1 with TRBJ1-1, with 10 bases that match TRBD1. CDR3 length equals 15 residues. With V trimmed by 2 bases and J by 7 bases, 10 bases remained unmatched. Germline lookup yields CDR1 SQVTM and CDR2 ANQGSEA. The chain's CDR3 is CSVELWTGGGVEAFF. CDR3 nucleotides: TGCAGCGTTGAACTCTGGACAGGGGGTGGGGTTGAAGCTTTCTTT.

This clonotype was detected ten times or more. This chain connects TRBV9 to TRBJ2-3; D unresolved. V lost 4 bases and J 3 bases, leaving 12 bases between the germline ends. CDR1 and CDR2 (germline): SGDLS, YYNGEE. This CDR3 comprises 14 residues. The CDR3 bases are TGTGCCAGCAGCCCCCACCGGGCGACAGATACGCAGTATTTT. Its protein is CASSPHRATDTQYF. The variable domain in full, with the rest retrieved from reference TRBV9 and TRBJ2-3, is DSGVTQTPKHLITATGQRVTLRCSPRSGDLSVYWYQQSLDQGLQFLIQYYNGEERAKGNILERFSAQQFPDLHSELNLSSLELGDSALYFCASSPHRATDTQYFGPGTRLTVL.

This clonotype was found many times. The chain uses TRBV5-1 and TRBJ2-2; 9 nucleotides align to TRBD1. The V segment lost 4 bases and the J segment 1 base; nucleotides outside the gene matches: 2. The CDR3 length is 15 residues. Germline V lookup: CDR1 SGHRS, CDR2 YFSETQ. The CDR3 is CASSGTGMNTGELFF. The CDR3 DNA is TGCGCCAGCAGCGGGACAGGGATGAACACCGGGGAGCTGTTTTTT.

This clonotype was seen repeatedly, ten times or more. The chain uses TRBV28 and TRBJ1-2, with D tentatively TRBD1 (5 bases). CDR1 is MDHEN and CDR2 is SYDVKM in the germline V gene. V lost 2 bases and J lost 6, with 10 bases in between. The CDR3 contains 13 residues. The CDR3 is CASSLLQGDGYTF. CDR3 sequence (DNA): TGTGCCAGCAGTTTACTGCAGGGAGATGGCTACACCTTC.

Many counts were recorded for this clonotype. V usage is TRBV4-2 and J usage is TRBJ2-3, with 8 nucleotides matching TRBD1. Unmatched junction bases numbered 8, after V lost 1 base and J lost 5 bases. Germline CDR1 reads LGHNA; CDR2 reads YNFKEQ. The CDR3 has 16 amino acids. CDR3 residues: CASSQAGATGGDTQYF. The CDR3, as DNA: TGTGCCAGCAGCCAAGCGGGTGCAACAGGGGGAGATACGCAGTATTTT.

V and J are TRBV15 and TRBJ2-5; no firm D call. Trimming shortened V by 0 bases and J by 1 base, and 6 bases separated the two germline ends. Germline CDR1 and CDR2: LNHNV and YYDKDF (reference sequence). This CDR3 comprises 14 residues. CDR3 coding DNA: TGTGCCACCAGCAGAGATCGGGTCCAAGAGACCCAGTACTTC. This codes for CATSRDRVQETQYF.

Many counts were recorded for this clonotype. The chain joins TRBV28 to TRBJ1-6; D possibly corresponds to TRBD1 (6 bases). CDR1 MDHEN and CDR2 SYDVKM come from the germline V gene. The CDR3 is 16 amino acids. Trimming removed 5 bases from V and 7 bases from J, with 18 bases in between. The CDR3 nucleotides are TGTGCCAGCAGTCCCCCCCGGGGGGCGAAAAATTCACCCCTCCACTTT. This gives the protein CASSPPRGAKNSPLHF.

The V gene is TRBV12-5, the J gene TRBJ2-1; possible D gene TRBD1, 5 bases. Looked up from germline, CDR1 is LGHNT and CDR2 is FRNRAP. V shed 2 bases and J shed 5 bases, with 7 bases lying between them. This CDR3 has 13 amino acids. The CDR3 region is CASGLLDNNEQFF. The DNA for the CDR3 is TGTGCTAGTGGTTTGTTGGACAACAATGAGCAGTTCTTC.

V is TRBV6-5 and J is TRBJ1-6, with TRBD1 as a possible D gene (6 bases). CDR1 and CDR2 (germline): MNHEY, SVGAGI. V was clipped by 6 bases and J by 14 bases, with 17 bases between them. The CDR3 contains 13 residues. In DNA, the CDR3 is TGTGCCAGCAGCCCGACCGGGACATCTACCCTCCACTTT. Encoded protein: CASSPTGTSTLHF.

This clonotype was recorded at least ten times. The chain employs TRBV11-1 and TRBJ2-1; D gene ambiguous. Deletions cut 3 bases from V and 5 bases from J, with 11 bases between. Germline loops: CDR1 SGHAT, CDR2 FQDESV (reference sequence). The CDR3 has 14 residues. The CDR3 DNA sequence: TGTGCCAGCAGCTTTAGGCGAGGCAACAATGAGCAGTTCTTC. Translated, it gives CASSFRRGNNEQFF.

This clonotype has ten or more counts. The chain recombines TRBV20-1 with TRBJ2-2; a weak D match, TRBD1 (5 bases). Germline CDR1 and CDR2: DFQATT and SNEGSKA (reference sequence). Between the trimmed V and J ends, which lost 2 bases and 1 base, there was a span of 11 bases. The CDR3 contains 15 residues. The chain's CDR3 is CSARSRQGNTGELFF. For the CDR3, the DNA is TGCAGTGCTAGATCCCGGCAGGGGAACACCGGGGAGCTGTTTTTT.

The table lists this clonotype with a few counts. CDR3 DNA: TGCAGTGCTAGTGTTCCCTCCCTCGCGGGGGGGCAGTATTTT. Its protein is CSASVPSLAGGQYF. The genes are TRBV20-1 and TRBJ2-3; 8 nucleotides match TRBD2. CDR3 length equals 14 residues. Per germline, CDR1 DFQATT and CDR2 SNEGSKA (reference sequence). After removal of 3 bases from V and 11 bases from J, the junction contained 13 bases not matched to a gene.

This clonotype was seen a few times. The chain recombines TRBV12-3 or TRBV12-4 with TRBJ2-7, with D hard to call. This CDR3 spans 14 amino acids. The V end lost 2 bases, the J end lost 2 bases, and 10 bases lay between the germline ends. The CDR3 region has the DNA TGTGCCAGCAGTTTATCGACGGTCCCCTACGAGCAGTACTTC. Its protein product is CASSLSTVPYEQYF.

The chain employs TRBV3-1 and TRBJ2-5, with 8 bases lining up with TRBD2. In germline, CDR1 is LGHDT, CDR2 YNNKEL (reference sequence). The V gene end was trimmed by 8 bases and the J gene end by 2 bases; junction bases not matched to a gene: 7. The length of the CDR3 is 14 residues. CDR3 nucleotide sequence: TGTGCCAGCCTTGACCGCGGGGGGCAAGAGACCCAGTACTTC. This translates into CASLDRGGQETQYF.

Details on this clonotype: A much larger clone sits a single nucleotide away, making a read error possible. The J gene is TRBJ2-4, the V gene TRBV28; D possibly corresponds to TRBD1 (6 bases). Germline-derived CDR1 and CDR2 are MDHEN and SYDVKM. This CDR3 comprises 13 residues. CDR3 nucleotide sequence: TGTACCAGCAGCCGCCAGGGGACCAACATTCAGTACTTC. Encoded protein: CTSSRQGTNIQYF.

This clonotype appeared many times. The chain couples TRBV29-1 to TRBJ1-3, with 7 positions matching TRBD1. Looked up from germline, CDR1 is SQVTM and CDR2 is ANQGSEA. This CDR3 region has 15 residues. V shed 2 bases and J 4 bases; nucleotides not matched to a gene: 8. CDR3 sequence reads: CSVEPLEQGGNTIYF. CDR3 sequence (DNA): TGCAGCGTTGAACCCCTAGAACAGGGGGGAAACACCATATATTTT.

The J gene is TRBJ2-3, the V gene TRBV30; D is perhaps TRBD1 (6 bases). V lost 2 bases to trimming and J lost 5 bases, with 20 bases between them. Looked up from germline, CDR1 is GTSNPN and CDR2 is SVGIG (reference sequence). The CDR3 sequence is 16 residues long. The CDR3 DNA sequence: TGTGCCTGGAGTTCAGCCACAGGGACAAGGGGAGATACGCAGTATTTT. This codes for CAWSSATGTRGDTQYF. The full variable domain, its missing parts supplied by reference TRBV30 and TRBJ2-3, is SQTIHQWPATLVQPVGSPLSLECTVEGTSNPNLYWYRQAAGRGLQLLFYSVGIGQISSEVPQNLSASRPQDRQFILSSKKLLLSDSGFYLCAWSSATGTRGDTQYFGPGTRLTVL.

This clonotype was counted at least ten times. The chain carries TRBV18 and TRBJ2-5; D unclear. The CDR3 runs 15 residues. Trimming took off 4 bases at V and 5 bases at J, with 17 bases between the two ends. Germline-derived CDR1 and CDR2 are KGHSH and LQKENI. The CDR3 nucleotides read TGTGCCAGCTCACGCACGGACGGACGGGTCGAGACCCAGTACTTC. It specifies CASSRTDGRVETQYF.

This clonotype showed up many times. This chain uses TRBV7-3 with TRBJ1-2, with D uncertain. Looked up from germline, CDR1 is SGHTA and CDR2 is FQGTGA. V was pared by 2 bases and J by 0 bases, with 7 bases between. This CDR3 has 14 amino acids. In nucleotides, the CDR3 is TGTGCCAGCAGCTTATCGGCGGCTAACTATGGCTACACCTTC. Its protein is CASSLSAANYGYTF.

This sequence joins TRBV5-4 and TRBJ1-6; possible D gene TRBD1, 6 bases. Germline V CDR1 and CDR2: SGHNT, YYREEE (reference sequence). Trimming stripped 3 bases from V and 9 bases from J, with 19 bases between. CDR3 size: 16 residues. For the CDR3, the DNA is TGTGCCAGCAGCTCCCCGGACTCGGGGGCTGGTTCACCCCTCCACTTT. Protein: CASSSPDSGAGSPLHF.

This clonotype came up a few times. The rearrangement uses TRBV12-3 or TRBV12-4 and TRBJ2-7; 10 bases fit TRBD1. The V gene end was trimmed by 5 bases and the J gene end by 6 bases; junction bases not matched to a gene: 4. The CDR3 totals 13 residues. As DNA, the CDR3 is TGTGCCAGCAGTCGACAGGGGGCGGGCGAGCAGTACTTC. Residues: CASSRQGAGEQYF.